This entry features one TCR beta chain sequence. A much larger clone lies a single base off, so this may be a read error. RNA transcripts served as the template for amplifying TCR beta CDR3 regions. Primed by the HTBI set, a first-round RT-PCR was run on the TCR CDR3. TCRdb passed the multiplex PCR reads through MiXCR, listing each CDR3 protein once. Of fewer than 350,000 distinct CDR3 sequences listed, 15% to 20% are singletons. The sample originates from a study of T cells in Graves' hyperthyroidism and ophthalmopathy. This CDR3 has 15 residues. The chain links TRBV12-3 or TRBV12-4 to TRBJ1-1; 8 bases map to TRBD1. The origin of this receptor is a woman aged 45-60 years with Graves' hyperthyroidism. Input material: blood. CDR3 bases: TGTGCCAGCAGTTCCGGACAGGGTTCGAACACTGCAGCTTTCTTT. Amino acids: CASSSGQGSNTAAFF.